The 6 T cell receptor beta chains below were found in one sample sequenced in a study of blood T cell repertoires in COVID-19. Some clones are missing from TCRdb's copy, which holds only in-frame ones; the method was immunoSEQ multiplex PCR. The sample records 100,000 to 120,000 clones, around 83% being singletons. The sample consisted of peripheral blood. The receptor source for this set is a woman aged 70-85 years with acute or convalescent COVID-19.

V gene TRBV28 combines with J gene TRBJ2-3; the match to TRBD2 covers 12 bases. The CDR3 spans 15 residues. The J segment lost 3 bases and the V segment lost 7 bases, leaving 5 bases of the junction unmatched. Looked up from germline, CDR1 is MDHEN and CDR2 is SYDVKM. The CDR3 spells CASIGTSGGTDTQYF. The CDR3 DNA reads TGTGCCAGCATCGGAACTAGCGGGGGGACAGATACGCAGTATTTT. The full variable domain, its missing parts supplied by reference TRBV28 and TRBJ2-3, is DVKVTQSSRYLVKRTGEKVFLECVQDMDHENMFWYRQDPGLGLRLIYFSYDVKMKEKGDIPEGYSVSREKKERFSLILESASTNQTSMYLCASIGTSGGTDTQYFGPGTRLTVL.

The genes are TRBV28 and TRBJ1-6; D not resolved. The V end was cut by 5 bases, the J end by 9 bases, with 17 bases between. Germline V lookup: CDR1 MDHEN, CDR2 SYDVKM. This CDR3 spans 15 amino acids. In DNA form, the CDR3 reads TGTGCCAGCAGTCCATGGTCGGGGAGAGGTTCACCCCTCCACTTT. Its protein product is CASSPWSGRGSPLHF.

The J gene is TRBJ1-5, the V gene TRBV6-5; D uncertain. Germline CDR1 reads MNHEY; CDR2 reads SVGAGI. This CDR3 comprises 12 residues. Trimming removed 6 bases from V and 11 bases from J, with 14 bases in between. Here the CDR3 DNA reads TGTGCCAGCAGGACGGACGCCGGGACCCAGCATTTT. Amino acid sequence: CASRTDAGTQHF.

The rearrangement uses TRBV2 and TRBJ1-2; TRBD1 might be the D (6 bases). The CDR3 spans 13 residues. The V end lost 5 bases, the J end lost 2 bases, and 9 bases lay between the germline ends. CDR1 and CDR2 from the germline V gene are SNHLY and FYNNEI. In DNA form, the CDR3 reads TGTGCCAGCAGTTCCGACAGGAACTATGGCTACACCTTC. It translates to CASSSDRNYGYTF.

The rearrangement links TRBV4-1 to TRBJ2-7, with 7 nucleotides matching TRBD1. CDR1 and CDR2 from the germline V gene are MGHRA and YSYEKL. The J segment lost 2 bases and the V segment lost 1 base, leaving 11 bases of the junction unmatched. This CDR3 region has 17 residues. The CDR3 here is CASSQGSGDRRAYEQYF. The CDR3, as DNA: TGCGCCAGCAGCCAAGGGTCAGGGGACAGAAGGGCCTACGAGCAGTACTTC.

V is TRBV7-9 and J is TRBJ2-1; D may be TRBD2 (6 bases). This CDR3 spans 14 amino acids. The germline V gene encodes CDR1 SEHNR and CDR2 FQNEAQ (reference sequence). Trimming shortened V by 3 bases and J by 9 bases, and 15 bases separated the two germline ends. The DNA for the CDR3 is TGTGCCAGCAGCTTGTCCTTGGGGGGAGCTGAGCAGTTCTTC. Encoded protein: CASSLSLGGAEQFF.